The rows below give T cell receptor beta chains drawn from one sample of a study of T cell changes during pregnancy in multiple sclerosis. Clones were sequenced by immunoSEQ multiplex PCR, and TCRdb holds only the in-frame ones, with some missing. The data contain tens of thousands of clones, over 80% of them seen just once; the ten biggest clones take up 2% to 2.5%. The source material was peripheral blood, sampled after pregnancy. Receptors were obtained from a female donor with multiple sclerosis, enrolled in a pregnancy study. The CDR3 runs from the conserved cysteine through the conserved F or W. The D gene is left open where the match is weak. Part of the rows lack a size; the others show once, few, many or a class for expanded clones.

TRBV16	.	.	TRBJ2-4	TGTGCCAGCAGCCAATCCGGTCTAGCTGGGGCCAAAAACATTCAGTACTTC	CASSQSGLAGAKNIQYF
TRBV1	.	.	TRBJ2-7	TGCACCAGCAGCCAGTCCAACGGGAGCTCCTACGAGCAGTACTTC	CTSSQSNGSSYEQYF
TRBV7-2	.	.	TRBJ2-1	TGTGCCAGCAGCTTCCAGTCAAATGAGCAGTTCTTC	CASSFQSNEQFF
TRBV6-5	.	.	TRBJ1-1	TGTGCCAGCGCTAGAGTGGTGAGCGCTGAAGCTTTCTTT	CASARVVSAEAFF
TRBV6-6	TRBD1	.	TRBJ2-7	TGTGCCAGCAGTGGAGGACAGGGGACCTACGAGCAGTACTTC	CASSGGQGTYEQYF
TRBV13	TRBD1	.	TRBJ2-3	TGTGCCAGCAGCTTAGTCACCGACAGGGGGATCACAGATACGCAGTATTTT	CASSLVTDRGITDTQYF
TRBV5-1	.	.	TRBJ1-1	TGCGCCAGCAGTCTTCGGGTGAACACTGAAGCTTTCTTT	CASSLRVNTEAFF
TRBV7-9	.	.	TRBJ2-7	TGTGCCAGCAGCTTGGACACAACCTACGAGCAGTACTTC	CASSLDTTYEQYF
TRBV5-1	TRBD1	.	TRBJ2-2	TGCGCCAGCAGCTTCAGGGGGCCCGGGGAGCTGTTTTTT	CASSFRGPGELFF
TRBV27	.	once	TRBJ1-1	TGTGCCAGCAGTCTGAACCGGCTCCGGGGCACTGAAGCTTTCTTT	CASSLNRLRGTEAFF
TRBV19	TRBD1	.	TRBJ1-3	TGTGCCAGTAGTATTTCTACCGGGACAGGCATCTCTGGGAGCTCTGGAAACACCATATATTTT	CASSISTGTGISGSSGNTIYF
TRBV2	.	few	TRBJ2-7	TGTGCCAGCAGTGCGGACATGAAGGCCTACGAGCAGTACTTC	CASSADMKAYEQYF
TRBV7-2	.	.	TRBJ1-2	TGTGCCAGCAGCTTAGTCACAGGGTACTATGGCTACACCTTC	CASSLVTGYYGYTF
TRBV5-6	.	.	TRBJ2-6	TGTGCCAGCAGCTCTGACTACTCTGGGGCCAACGTCCTGACTTTC	CASSSDYSGANVLTF
TRBV6-1	TRBD1	few	TRBJ1-1	TGTGCCAGCGCTGAGACAGGGCGCACTGAAGCTTTCTTT	CASAETGRTEAFF
TRBV7-2	.	.	TRBJ1-4	TGTGCCAGCAGCTTAGCGCTCGGGGGGCTGGCTAATGAAAAACTGTTTTTT	CASSLALGGLANEKLFF
TRBV19	TRBD1	once	TRBJ2-1	TGTGCCAGTACCGGGACAGGGAATTGGGGTGAGCAGTTCTTC	CASTGTGNWGEQFF
TRBV4-3	TRBD1	.	TRBJ1-1	TGCGCCAGCAGCCACTCGACAGGGGCCCCTGAAGCTTTCTTT	CASSHSTGAPEAFF
TRBV7-7	.	.	TRBJ1-5	TGTGCCAGCAGCTTAAACAGGGCGGACGATCAGCCCCAGCATTTT	CASSLNRADDQPQHF
TRBV6-5	.	.	TRBJ1-2	TGTGCCAGCAGGCCTAACAGGGAGAATGGCTACACCTTC	CASRPNRENGYTF
TRBV5-6	.	.	TRBJ2-2	TGTGCCAGCACCACCCCTACTAGCCCTGATCCCACCGGGGAGCTGTTTTTT	CASTTPTSPDPTGELFF
TRBV6-5	TRBD1	.	TRBJ2-7	TGTGCCAGCAGTTATACCGGGACAGGGCCTTACGAGCAGTACTTC	CASSYTGTGPYEQYF
TRBV6-1	.	few	TRBJ2-3	TGTGCCAGCAGCGAACCGGGGACAATTCCAGATACGCAGTATTTT	CASSEPGTIPDTQYF
TRBV10-2	TRBD2	once	TRBJ2-1	TGCGCCACACGACTAGCGGGAGCGGATGAGCAGTTCTTC	CATRLAGADEQFF
TRBV29-1	TRBD2	.	TRBJ2-3	TGCAGCGTTAATTTCAGCGGGGGGCCGTCCCAAGATACGCAGTATTTT	CSVNFSGGPSQDTQYF
TRBV5-1	.	.	TRBJ2-5	TGCGCCAGCAGAGGGCTAGCCGGCGAAGAGACCCAGTACTTC	CASRGLAGEETQYF
TRBV30	TRBD2	.	TRBJ2-5	TGTGCCTGCGGGAGGGAGGGGTTTCCCCAAGAGACCCAGTACTTC	CACGREGFPQETQYF
TRBV27	.	.	TRBJ2-1	TGTGCCAGCAGTTCTTATACAGGGCCCTCAGGCGAGCAGTTCTTC	CASSSYTGPSGEQFF
TRBV10-1	.	.	TRBJ2-1	TGCGCCAGCAGTGAGAACCTAGACGGAGGGAATGAGCAGTTCTTC	CASSENLDGGNEQFF
TRBV6-5	TRBD1	.	TRBJ2-3	TGTGCCAGCAAGTTGGACAGGGGAGGTGGAGATACGCAGTATTTT	CASKLDRGGGDTQYF
TRBV5-4	TRBD2	.	TRBJ2-5	TGTGCCAGCAGCTTGAGGTTAACTAGCGGGAGGGTGGCCGGGGAGACCCAGTACTTC	CASSLRLTSGRVAGETQYF
TRBV7-7	TRBD1	.	TRBJ2-2	TGTGCCAGCAGCCCCGGGACAGGGAGGACCGGGGAGCTGTTTTTT	CASSPGTGRTGELFF
TRBV19	TRBD1	.	TRBJ1-2	TGTGCCAGTAGTAAGGGGACAGGGGGCGGCTATGGCTACACCTTC	CASSKGTGGGYGYTF
TRBV18	.	.	TRBJ1-1	TGTGCCAGCTCACCAAGGGTACGACAGGACACTGAAGCTTTCTTT	CASSPRVRQDTEAFF
TRBV30	TRBD1	.	TRBJ2-2	TGTGCCTGGAACCGGGACAGGGAGAACGGGGAGCTGTTTTTT	CAWNRDRENGELFF
TRBV4-2	TRBD1	.	TRBJ2-1	TGTGCCAGCAGCCCCAGGGGGCTGAGGGGGGTTGGGGATGAGCAGTTCTTC	CASSPRGLRGVGDEQFF
TRBV18	TRBD2	.	TRBJ2-7	TGTGCCAGCTCACCAAAACTAGCGGGAGACGAGCAGTACTTC	CASSPKLAGDEQYF
TRBV5-1	.	once	TRBJ1-1	TGCGCCAGCAGCTTGGGCCACTATGAAGCTTTCTTT	CASSLGHYEAFF
TRBV6-4	TRBD1	.	TRBJ1-2	TGTGCCAGCAGTGGATCGGGACAGATTTTTGGGAGTGGCTACACCTTC	CASSGSGQIFGSGYTF
TRBV30	.	.	TRBJ1-2	TGTGCCGGAGGACGGCAGATAAGGGGCTACACCTTC	CAGGRQIRGYTF
TRBV5-1	.	.	TRBJ2-1	TGCGCCAGCAGCTTTAGCCTATCAGACTACAATGAGCAGTTCTTC	CASSFSLSDYNEQFF
TRBV7-2	.	.	TRBJ1-1	TGTGCCAGCAGCTTTAGCGGGAACACTGAAGCTTTCTTT	CASSFSGNTEAFF
TRBV6-4	TRBD2	.	TRBJ2-1	TGTGCCAGCAGTCTCGGACTAGCGGAGAGCTCCTACAATGAGCAGTTCTTC	CASSLGLAESSYNEQFF
TRBV16	TRBD1	once	TRBJ1-5	TGTGCCAGCAGCCGGGCCGGGACAGGGGATAATCAGCCCCAGCATTTT	CASSRAGTGDNQPQHF
TRBV2	TRBD2	once	TRBJ2-1	TGTGCCAGCAGTCGACTAGCGGGAGAGGATGAGCAGTTCTTC	CASSRLAGEDEQFF
TRBV14	.	.	TRBJ2-7	TGTGCCAGCAGCCAACTTGGACTGCGGTTAGGAGACGAGCAGTACTTC	CASSQLGLRLGDEQYF
TRBV7-2	.	.	TRBJ2-7	TGTGCCAGCAGCCCTCCGGTCAACTCCTACGAGCAGTACTTC	CASSPPVNSYEQYF
TRBV9	TRBD1	once	TRBJ1-1	TGTGCCAGCGGAGGGACAGGGGTTTACACTGAAGCTTTCTTT	CASGGTGVYTEAFF
TRBV18	TRBD2	.	TRBJ2-3	TGTGCCAGCTCACCGCCCCTCCCCTTTATGCGGGAGGGCCGGTCGGGCACAGATACGCAGTATTTT	CASSPPLPFMREGRSGTDTQYF
TRBV5-6	.	.	TRBJ1-2	TGTGCCAGCAGCTACACAGGGCAGGCGAACTATGGCTACACCTTC	CASSYTGQANYGYTF